This record looks at one T cell receptor (beta chain) sequence and its context. The antigen remains undetermined. Given the absence of the conserved phenylalanine or tryptophan at the CDR3 end, a read error is likely. No DNA is shown, since the ends of the CDR3 on it are uncertain; the CDR3 is the one TCRdb lists. Naive CD4+ cells had CD25+ Tregs removed. General study results and limits: In terms of TCR gene usage, tumor memory CD4+ T cells clustered together with blood and lymph node memory CD4+ cells, as well as with lymph node naive CD4+ cells. Larger-cohort validation covered only one TCR beta V-J rearrangement.

Full-length variable regions came from constant-region reverse primers plus semi-nested Nested Universal Primer A PCR. A single record per CDR3 protein comes from TCRdb applying MiXCR to the 5' RACE reads. This repertoire shows under 15,000 distinct CDR3 sequences, 20% to 30% found once; its top ten account for 3%. This clonotype was obtained from a female donor with breast cancer. The material sequenced was naive CD4+ T cells sorted from blood. Subset described: naive CD4+ T cells, CD4+CD45RA+CD25-.

This CDR3 reads CASSYEQGRHY. The chain links TRBV6-5 to TRBJ1-4; the table assigns TRBD1, which was not confirmed against the DNA. Including both end residues, the CDR3 is 11 amino acids long. CDR1 is MNHEY, CDR2 SVGAGI, per germline.